These T cell receptor beta chains were read from a single sample in a study of CD4+ T cells in melanoma. Using immunoSEQ multiplex PCR, the repertoire was profiled, and TCRdb retains in-frame clones only, with some absent. Of 120,000 to 150,000 clones listed, around nine tenths are singletons. The source is a human donor with melanoma. CDR3s include the opening cysteine and the closing phenylalanine or tryptophan. A D gene is named only where the DNA matches it firmly. The size entry is marked missing in some rows and otherwise reads once, few, many or a size class.

j_gene	abundance	d_gene	v_gene	CDR3aa	CDR3nt
TRBJ1-2	NA	TRBD1	TRBV25-1	CASSEVQGGSGYTF	TGTGCCAGCAGTGAAGTACAGGGGGGCTCTGGCTACACCTTC
TRBJ2-2	NA	NA	TRBV14	CASSQVRGTGELFF	TGTGCCAGCAGCCAAGTGCGGGGCACCGGGGAGCTGTTTTTT
TRBJ1-1	NA	NA	TRBV5-1	CASSLGGPGAEAFF	TGCGCCAGCAGCTTGGGGGGCCCTGGGGCTGAAGCTTTCTTT
TRBJ2-3	NA	NA	TRBV5-5	CASSFGGSTDTQYF	TGTGCCAGCAGCTTTGGAGGATCGACAGATACGCAGTATTTT
TRBJ1-6	once	NA	TRBV5-5	CASSPANSPLHF	TGTGCCAGCAGCCCAGCGAATTCACCCCTCCACTTT
TRBJ1-1	few	NA	TRBV6-5	CASRWGGMTFF	TGTGCCAGCAGATGGGGGGGTATGACTTTCTTT
TRBJ2-7	NA	NA	TRBV7-3	CASSLSPGGSDEQYF	TGTGCCAGCAGCTTAAGTCCCGGGGGTAGCGACGAGCAGTACTTC
TRBJ1-5	NA	NA	TRBV6-6	CASQWAGNNQPQHF	TGTGCCAGCCAGTGGGCAGGAAACAATCAGCCCCAGCATTTT
TRBJ2-4	NA	TRBD2	TRBV5-1	CASSPGGGGYLAVIQYF	TGCGCCAGCAGCCCGGGCGGGGGTGGTTATTTGGCGGTGATTCAGTACTTC
TRBJ2-2	NA	NA	TRBV6-5	CASSSTGARRGELFF	TGTGCCAGCAGTTCCACCGGGGCCCGCCGCGGGGAGCTGTTTTTT
TRBJ1-2	NA	NA	TRBV20-1	CSARPTRGYTF	TGCAGTGCTAGACCTACGAGGGGCTACACCTTC